Below are 26 T cell receptor beta chains sequenced from a single sample in a study of naive and memory T cell subsets. The beta constant-region primer was an equimolar mix of two oligonucleotides covering TRBC1 and TRBC2. The ligated cDNA underwent four PCR rounds using SP2 and nested alpha and beta constant-region primers. In TCRdb, the UMI-ligation and nested PCR reads were re-called with MiXCR into one record per CDR3 protein. The sample carries 85,000 or so distinct CDR3 sequences, 8% to 9.5% recorded once. What was sequenced was naive CD8+ T cells from blood. All receptors come from a human donor in good health.

The rearrangement joins TRBV29-1 to TRBJ2-7; TRBD2 aligns across 14 bases. V was clipped by 6 bases and J by 3 bases; unmatched bases: 4. CDR1 is SQVTM and CDR2 is ANQGSEA in the germline V gene. This CDR3 is built from 14 residues. The CDR3 DNA follows: TGCAGCGTGGCCGGGACTAGCGGGGGCTACGAGCAGTACTTC. Translated: CSVAGTSGGYEQYF.

The V call is TRBV5-1, the J call TRBJ1-2; D might be TRBD1 (5 bases). Germline V gene data show CDR1 as SGHRS and CDR2 as YFSETQ. With 7 bases removed from V and 2 bases from J, the gap between germline ends came to 15 bases. The CDR3 is 14 amino acids. CDR3 residues: CASSRGTQNYGYTF. The CDR3 DNA reads as TGCGCCAGCTCCCGCGGGACGCAGAACTATGGCTACACCTTC.

This clonotype rates as medium-sized. V and J are TRBV5-1 and TRBJ1-1; D not resolved. Germline V gene lookup returns CDR1 SGHRS and CDR2 YFSETQ. This CDR3 has 11 amino acids. The V end lost 0 bases, the J end lost 4 bases, and 1 base lay between the germline ends. The CDR3 DNA is TGCGCCAGCAGCTTGGGCACTGAAGCTTTCTTT. Its protein product is CASSLGTEAFF.

This clonotype was observed many times. V usage is TRBV7-9 and J usage is TRBJ2-1; the D is unclear. V was clipped by 5 bases and J by 6 bases, with 8 bases between them. From germline, CDR1 is SEHNR and CDR2 FQNEAQ (reference sequence). The CDR3 spans 12 residues. CDR3 DNA: TGTGCCAGCAGCCCGGTCCCCAATGAGCAGTTCTTC. It translates to CASSPVPNEQFF.

The sample holds many counts of this clonotype. V usage is TRBV27 and J usage is TRBJ2-3; D may match TRBD1 or TRBD2 (5 bases each). The germline CDR1 and CDR2 sequences are MNHEY and SMNVEV (reference sequence). The CDR3 covers 14 residues. The germline V and J ends were trimmed by 5 bases and 4 bases, with 13 bases remaining between them. CDR3 sequence (DNA): TGTGCCAGCAGTCCTCACGTGGGGGCAGATACGCAGTATTTT. It yields the protein CASSPHVGADTQYF.

This chain links TRBV25-1 with TRBJ1-1; D may be TRBD1 (6 bases). There are 13 residues in the CDR3. V was clipped by 5 bases and J by 6 bases, with 13 bases between them. Germline V gives CDR1 MGHDK, CDR2 SYGVNS. CDR3 region: CASSPGRGAEAFF. The CDR3 DNA reads TGTGCCAGCAGTCCTGGGAGGGGGGCTGAAGCTTTCTTT.

This clonotype was seen only a few times. This rearrangement joins TRBV10-3 to TRBJ2-7; the D call may be TRBD1 or TRBD2 (6 bases each). The V and J ends lost 4 bases and 1 base respectively, with 11 bases between them. The V gene's germline CDR1 is ENHRY and CDR2 SYGVKD. The CDR3 runs to 14 residues. The CDR3 coding sequence is TGTGCCATCAGTGGGGGGGCAAATTCCTACGAGCAGTACTTC. This codes for CAISGGANSYEQYF.

Ten or more counts support this clonotype. This rearrangement joins TRBV29-1 to TRBJ2-7; 8 nucleotides agree with TRBD2. V was pared by 6 bases and J by 6 bases, with 13 bases of the junction left unmatched. CDR3 length: 14 residues. Germline lookup yields CDR1 SQVTM and CDR2 ANQGSEA. CDR3 in amino acids: CSVTELSGMREQYF. The CDR3 coding sequence is TGCAGCGTGACCGAACTTAGCGGGATGCGCGAGCAGTACTTC.

This clonotype was seen a handful of times. The V and J genes are TRBV9 and TRBJ2-3; D gene uncertain. Germline V gives CDR1 SGDLS, CDR2 YYNGEE. Trimming cost V 4 bases and J 0 bases, with 12 bases left between them. There are 15 residues in the CDR3. Written as DNA, the CDR3 is TGTGCCAGCAGCCCCGTCGGTGCTAGCACAGATACGCAGTATTTT. Translating it yields CASSPVGASTDTQYF.

This clonotype was seen only a few times. This sequence joins TRBV29-1 and TRBJ2-2; D is possibly TRBD1 or TRBD2 (5 bases each). The CDR3 runs 12 residues. Trimming removed 3 bases at V and 4 bases at J, with 6 bases between. Germline values: CDR1 SQVTM, CDR2 ANQGSEA. The CDR3 sequence: CSVEGVTGELFF. DNA for the CDR3: TGCAGCGTTGAGGGGGTCACCGGGGAGCTGTTTTTT.

This clonotype was counted a few times. The chain is built from TRBV20-1 and TRBJ1-4; D gene unclear. Per the germline V gene, CDR1 is DFQATT and CDR2 is SNEGSKA (reference sequence). V lost 3 bases, J lost 8 bases, and 10 bases lay in between. The CDR3 runs to 12 residues. CDR3 protein: CSASVSGEKLFF. CDR3 bases: TGCAGTGCTAGCGTTTCGGGGGAAAAACTGTTTTTT.

This clonotype has a handful of counts. This chain joins TRBV7-9 and TRBJ1-5; D unresolved. V was cut by 1 base and J by 6 bases, with 13 bases left in between. This CDR3 is 15 amino acids long. Germline CDR1 and CDR2: SEHNR and FQNEAQ (reference sequence). The CDR3 loop reads CASSLDLENTQPQHF. The CDR3 DNA reads TGTGCCAGCAGCTTAGATTTGGAAAACACTCAGCCCCAGCATTTT.

The J gene is TRBJ2-7, the V gene TRBV4-1; D perhaps matches TRBD2 (6 bases). This CDR3 region has 15 residues. Germline assignment: CDR1 MGHRA and CDR2 YSYEKL. Trimming took off 2 bases at V and 0 bases at J, with 11 bases between the two ends. This CDR3 reads CASSQRPGGSYEQYF. As DNA, the CDR3 is TGCGCCAGCAGCCAACGTCCCGGGGGCTCCTACGAGCAGTACTTC.

This rearrangement joins TRBV14 to TRBJ2-1; D may correspond to TRBD1 or TRBD2 (5 bases each). The CDR3 is made up of 13 amino acids. The germline CDR1 and CDR2 sequences are SGHDN and FVKESK. Trimming cost V 4 bases and J 8 bases, with 12 bases left between them. CDR3 nucleotide sequence: TGTGCCAGCAGCCCAGCAAGGGACGATGAGCAGTTCTTC. It yields the protein CASSPARDDEQFF. Combining the CDR3 with reference TRBV14 and TRBJ2-1 gives the whole variable domain EAGVTQFPSHSVIEKGQTVTLRCDPISGHDNLYWYRRVMGKEIKFLLHFVKESKQDESGMPNNRFLAERTGGTYSTLKVQPAELEDSGVYFCASSPARDDEQFFGPGTRLTVL.

In its sample, this clonotype was seen a few times. This chain links TRBV5-1 with TRBJ2-5; TRBD1 matches at 10 bases. Per germline, CDR1 SGHRS and CDR2 YFSETQ. Trimming cost V 0 bases and J 2 bases; bases outside gene matches: 1. The CDR3 totals 15 residues. The CDR3 DNA sequence: TGCGCCAGCAGCTTGGGACAGGGGGCTCAAGAGACCCAGTACTTC. Translated, it gives CASSLGQGAQETQYF.

In this sample, this clonotype turned up many times. This chain joins TRBV7-8 and TRBJ2-1; 9 bases agree with TRBD2. Trimming took 5 bases from V and 12 from J; bases not matched to a gene: 8. The CDR3 loop spans 13 amino acids. The germline gives CDR1 SGHVS, CDR2 FQNEAQ. The CDR3 region has the DNA TGTGCCAGCAGCCCGGGACTAGCTGAAACGCAGTTCTTC. Translation gives CASSPGLAETQFF.

This clonotype was seen a few times. The V call is TRBV9, the J call TRBJ1-1; possible D gene TRBD1, 5 bases. Germline CDR1 SGDLS, CDR2 YYNGEE. Trimming left V 2 bases short and J 2 bases short, with 13 bases between. The CDR3 sequence is 15 residues long. This CDR3 is CASSVGGRDNTEAFF. CDR3 sequence (DNA): TGTGCCAGCAGCGTGGGCGGGAGGGACAACACTGAAGCTTTCTTT.

At least ten counts were recorded for this clonotype. The J gene is TRBJ2-2, the V gene TRBV2; tentatively, D is TRBD1 (5 bases). This CDR3 is 14 amino acids long. Trimming left V 3 bases short and J 3 bases short, with 8 bases between. CDR1 and CDR2 from the germline V gene are SNHLY and FYNNEI. The DNA of the CDR3 is TGTGCCAGCAGTGATGGGGCCTACACCGGGGAGCTGTTTTTT. Translating it yields CASSDGAYTGELFF.

The sample holds many counts of this clonotype. CDR3 bases: TGCAGTGCTAGAGATCACCCGGGACAGGGTGAAAAACTGTTTTTT. It translates to CSARDHPGQGEKLFF. V gene TRBV20-1 combines with J gene TRBJ1-4; 9 bases map to TRBD1. This CDR3 has 15 amino acids. V gave up 0 bases and J gave up 7 bases; unmatched junction bases: 6. Germline V gives CDR1 DFQATT, CDR2 SNEGSKA (reference sequence).

The rearrangement links TRBV14 to TRBJ2-7; D is ambiguous. The V end lost 2 bases, the J end lost 2 bases, and 13 bases lay between the germline ends. Germline CDR1 is SGHDN and CDR2 is FVKESK. This CDR3 has 15 residues. The CDR3 region is CASSQRTSLPYEQYF. The CDR3 DNA follows: TGTGCCAGCAGCCAAAGAACCAGCTTGCCCTACGAGCAGTACTTC. Together with reference TRBV14 and TRBJ2-7, the CDR3 gives the full variable domain: EAGVTQFPSHSVIEKGQTVTLRCDPISGHDNLYWYRRVMGKEIKFLLHFVKESKQDESGMPNNRFLAERTGGTYSTLKVQPAELEDSGVYFCASSQRTSLPYEQYFGPGTRLTVT.

This chain uses TRBV12-3 or TRBV12-4 with TRBJ1-1; D gene ambiguous. V dropped 5 bases and J dropped 3 bases, with 13 bases sitting between them. The CDR3 sequence is 14 residues long. The DNA of the CDR3 is TGTGCCAGCAGTACCCCCGGTCGTGACACTGAAGCTTTCTTT. Translated: CASSTPGRDTEAFF.

This clonotype was seen more than once but under ten times. The rearrangement uses TRBV9 and TRBJ2-7; 8 nucleotides line up with TRBD1. V dropped 7 bases and J dropped 3; count of bases not matched to a gene: 9. The CDR3 loop spans 14 amino acids. The germline V gene encodes CDR1 SGDLS and CDR2 YYNGEE. CDR3 DNA: TGTGCCAGCGGGGGCCGGACAGGGATCTACGAGCAGTACTTC. As protein: CASGGRTGIYEQYF. Full variable domain (missing parts from reference TRBV9 and TRBJ2-7): DSGVTQTPKHLITATGQRVTLRCSPRSGDLSVYWYQQSLDQGLQFLIQYYNGEERAKGNILERFSAQQFPDLHSELNLSSLELGDSALYFCASGGRTGIYEQYFGPGTRLTVT.

The chain carries TRBV5-6 and TRBJ2-7; tentative D call: TRBD1 (5 bases). Germline loops: CDR1 SGHDT, CDR2 YYEEEE. V lost 2 bases, J lost 5 bases, and 11 bases lay in between. This CDR3 is built from 13 residues. The CDR3 protein is CASSFGHLDEQYF. The CDR3 DNA sequence: TGTGCCAGCAGCTTCGGACACCTCGACGAGCAGTACTTC.

This clonotype was observed many times. V and J are TRBV3-1 and TRBJ2-3; D gene uncertain. V dropped 3 bases and J dropped 2 bases, with 15 bases sitting between them. The germline CDR1 and CDR2 sequences are LGHDT and YNNKEL (reference sequence). CDR3 length: 16 residues. This CDR3 is CASSHGEASNTDTQYF. In nucleotides, the CDR3 is TGTGCCAGCAGCCACGGCGAGGCCAGTAACACAGATACGCAGTATTTT.

This clonotype was observed a handful of times. This chain connects TRBV20-1 to TRBJ2-1; D possibly corresponds to TRBD1 (5 bases). This CDR3 spans 16 amino acids. From germline, CDR1 is DFQATT and CDR2 SNEGSKA (reference sequence). Between the trimmed V and J ends, which lost 0 bases and 3 bases, there was a span of 15 bases. Written as DNA, the CDR3 is TGCAGTGCTAGAGACCATGACAGACTTCGCTACAATGAGCAGTTCTTC. Translation gives CSARDHDRLRYNEQFF.

Many counts were recorded for this clonotype. The CDR3 loop reads CASSYSRSLAKNIQYF. The DNA for the CDR3 is TGTGCCAGCAGTTACTCCAGATCTCTAGCCAAAAACATTCAGTACTTC. The chain carries TRBV6-2 or TRBV6-3 and TRBJ2-4; D is unclear. The CDR3 has 16 amino acids. Trimming cost V 0 bases and J 0 bases, with 9 bases left between them. Germline CDR1 and CDR2: MNHEY and SVGEGT.